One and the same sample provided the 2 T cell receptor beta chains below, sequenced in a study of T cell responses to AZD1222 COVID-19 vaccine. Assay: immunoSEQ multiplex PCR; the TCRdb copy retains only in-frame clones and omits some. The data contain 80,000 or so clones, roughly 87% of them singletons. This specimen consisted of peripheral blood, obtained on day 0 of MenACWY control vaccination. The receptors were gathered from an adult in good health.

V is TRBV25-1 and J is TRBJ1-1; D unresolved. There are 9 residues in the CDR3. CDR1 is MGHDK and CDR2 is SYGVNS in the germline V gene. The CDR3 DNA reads TGTGCTCCCAACACTGAAGCTTTCTTT. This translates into CAPNTEAFF. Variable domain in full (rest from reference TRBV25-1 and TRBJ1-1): EADIYQTPRYLVIGTGKKITLECSQTMGHDKMYWYQQDPGMELHLIHYSYGVNSTEKGDLSSESTVSRIRTEHFPLTLESARPSHTSQYLCAPNTEAFFGQGTRLTVV.

The CDR3 nucleotides read TGTGCCAGCGGCCCTCGGAGGCCCTCTCGTAGCACTGAAGCTTTCTTT. Protein product: CASGPRRPSRSTEAFF. V and J are TRBV27 and TRBJ1-1; D gene uncertain. The germline gives CDR1 MNHEY, CDR2 SMNVEV (reference sequence). V gave up 8 bases and J gave up 4 bases, with 23 bases separating them. The CDR3 runs to 16 residues.